Sequencing of this T cell receptor (beta chain) was carried out in a study of T cell repertoires in cytomegalovirus infection. Study at large: Public TCR beta signatures indicated both CMV infection and matching HLA type. Study observations and caveats: Ex vivo, HLA-C-restricted CMV-specific TCR beta clonotypes prevailed over the rest of the response. Public TCR beta family frequency separated CMV-and-HLA carriers, including in an independent cohort.

TCRdb ran MiXCR on the reads and lists one entry per CDR3 protein. The sample lists more than 500,000 distinct CDR3 sequences, 16% occurring once. In its sample, this clonotype was seen many times. Its cognate antigen is unknown. The CDR3 runs 13 residues. Germline CDR1 MGHRA, CDR2 YSYEKL. V was clipped by 2 bases and J by 2 bases, with 6 bases between them. Sequenced sample: CD8+ T cells from PBMCs. This clonotype originated in a human donor in good health (CMV status not recorded). Some clones in this sample may be carry-over from other donors' samples. The chain couples TRBV4-1 to TRBJ1-2; D unclear. The CDR3 DNA sequence: TGCGCCAGCAGCCAACCCTCGAACTATGGCTACACCTTC. The encoded protein is CASSQPSNYGYTF.